This paragraph reports one T cell receptor beta chain. The antigen is undetermined. This sample is part of a study of cytomegalovirus exposure and HLA in healthy donors. Study conclusions and caveats: According to the study, roughly 160 TCR beta chains were cytomegalovirus-associated. It was confirmed in vitro that a few of the CMV-associated chains were specific for CMV antigens.

Method: immunoSEQ multiplex PCR; TCRdb's copy keeps in-frame clones and lacks some. This sample has 250,000 to 400,000 clones, with nearly 90% found just once. CDR3 size: 17 residues. Per germline, CDR1 LGHNA and CDR2 YSLEER. Trimming at V came to 0 bases and at J to 15 bases, leaving 18 bases not matched to a gene. The TCR originated in a man aged 30-40 years in good health and CMV-seronegative. Sequenced input: PBMCs. V usage is TRBV4-3 and J usage is TRBJ2-1; 9 nucleotides align to TRBD2. This chain's CDR3 is CASSQEGGGAGRTGLFF. Written as DNA, the CDR3 is TGCGCCAGCAGCCAAGAGGGCGGGGGGGCAGGCCGGACGGGCCTGTTCTTC.